What follows describes a single TCR beta chain. The CDR3 sequence is 12 residues long. Germline V gene sequence: CDR1 LGHDT, CDR2 YNNKEL (reference sequence). V gave up 0 bases and J gave up 13 bases, with 9 bases separating them. This record belongs to a study of blood T cell repertoires in COVID-19. Study details: Acute and convalescent COVID-19 samples came from the United States, Italy and Spain.

In the original analysis: Amplification of reference gene primers provided the estimated nucleated cell counts. This table comes from immunoSEQ multiplex PCR, and its TCRdb copy is limited to in-frame clones, with some not included. V and J calls plus clone size are reproduced from that table; the DNA served to infer D and trimming. Of a few hundred thousand clones listed, approximately 80% were seen once; the top ten hold 1.4%. This clonotype was sampled from a woman in her thirties or forties who had recovered from COVID-19. Sequences were obtained from peripheral blood. The V gene is TRBV3-1 (or the pseudogene TRBV3-2), the J gene TRBJ1-4; D might be TRBD1 (5 bases). This CDR3 is CASSQEQGVLFF. DNA for the CDR3: TGTGCCAGCAGCCAAGAGCAAGGGGTACTGTTTTTT.